The clone carrying this TCR beta chain has a handful of counts. This sample was included in a study of regulatory T cells in long-lasting Graves disease. iRepertoire HTBI primers and Arm-PCR of CDR3 regions built TCR beta libraries. TCRdb re-analysed the multiplex PCR reads in MiXCR, keeping a single row per CDR3 protein. Here the sample spans roughly 400,000 distinct CDR3 sequences, about 16% being singletons. Time point meaning: newly diagnosed GD, antithyroid drugs for less than 3 months. PBMCs were the source of the RNA used for TCR sequencing. The V gene's germline CDR1 is SQVTM and CDR2 ANQGSEA. The CDR3 is 11 amino acids. Trimming removed 8 bases from V and 2 bases from J, with 8 bases in between. These data were also filed under a second study, of T cells in Graves' hyperthyroidism and ophthalmopathy.

The sequence derives from a woman aged 18-30 years with Graves disease. This chain links TRBV29-1 with TRBJ2-3, with unresolved D. The sample consisted of peripheral blood mononuclear cells (PBMCs), taken at new diagnosis, from a patient treated with antithyroid drugs. CDR3 nucleotides: TGCAGCCTCGACCTCACAGATACGCAGTATTTT. Translated, it gives CSLDLTDTQYF.